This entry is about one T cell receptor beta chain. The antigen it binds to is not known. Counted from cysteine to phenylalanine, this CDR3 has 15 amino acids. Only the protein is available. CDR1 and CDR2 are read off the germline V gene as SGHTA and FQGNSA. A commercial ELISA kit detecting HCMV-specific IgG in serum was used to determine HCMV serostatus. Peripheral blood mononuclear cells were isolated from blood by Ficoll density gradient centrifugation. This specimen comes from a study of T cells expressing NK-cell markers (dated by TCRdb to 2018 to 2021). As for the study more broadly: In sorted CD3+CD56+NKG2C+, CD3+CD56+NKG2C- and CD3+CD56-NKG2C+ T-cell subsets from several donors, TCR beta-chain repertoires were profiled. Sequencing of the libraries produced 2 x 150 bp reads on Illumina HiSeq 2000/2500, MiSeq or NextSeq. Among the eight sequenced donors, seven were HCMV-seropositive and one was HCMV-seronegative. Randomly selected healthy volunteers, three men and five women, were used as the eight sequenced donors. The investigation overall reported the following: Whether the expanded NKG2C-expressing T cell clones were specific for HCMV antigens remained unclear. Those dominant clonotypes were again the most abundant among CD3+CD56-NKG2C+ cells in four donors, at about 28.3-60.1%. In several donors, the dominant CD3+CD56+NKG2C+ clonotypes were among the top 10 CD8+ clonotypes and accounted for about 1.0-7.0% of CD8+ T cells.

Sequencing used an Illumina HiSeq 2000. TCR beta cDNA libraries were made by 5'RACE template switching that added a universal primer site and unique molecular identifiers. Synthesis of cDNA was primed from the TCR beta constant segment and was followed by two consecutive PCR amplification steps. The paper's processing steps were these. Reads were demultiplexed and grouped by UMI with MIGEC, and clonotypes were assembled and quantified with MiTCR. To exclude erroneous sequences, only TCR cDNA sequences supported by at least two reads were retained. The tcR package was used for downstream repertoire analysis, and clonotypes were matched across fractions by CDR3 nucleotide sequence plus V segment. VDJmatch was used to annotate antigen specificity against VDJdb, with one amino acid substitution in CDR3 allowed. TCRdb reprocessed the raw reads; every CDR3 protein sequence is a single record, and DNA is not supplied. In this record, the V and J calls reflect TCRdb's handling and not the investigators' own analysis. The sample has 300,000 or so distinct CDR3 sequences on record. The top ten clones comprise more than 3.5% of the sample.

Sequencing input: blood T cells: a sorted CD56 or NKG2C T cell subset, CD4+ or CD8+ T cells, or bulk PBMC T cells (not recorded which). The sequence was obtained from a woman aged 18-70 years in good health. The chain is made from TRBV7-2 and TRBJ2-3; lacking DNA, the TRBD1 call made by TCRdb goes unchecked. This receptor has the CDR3 CASSADRGRTDTQYF.